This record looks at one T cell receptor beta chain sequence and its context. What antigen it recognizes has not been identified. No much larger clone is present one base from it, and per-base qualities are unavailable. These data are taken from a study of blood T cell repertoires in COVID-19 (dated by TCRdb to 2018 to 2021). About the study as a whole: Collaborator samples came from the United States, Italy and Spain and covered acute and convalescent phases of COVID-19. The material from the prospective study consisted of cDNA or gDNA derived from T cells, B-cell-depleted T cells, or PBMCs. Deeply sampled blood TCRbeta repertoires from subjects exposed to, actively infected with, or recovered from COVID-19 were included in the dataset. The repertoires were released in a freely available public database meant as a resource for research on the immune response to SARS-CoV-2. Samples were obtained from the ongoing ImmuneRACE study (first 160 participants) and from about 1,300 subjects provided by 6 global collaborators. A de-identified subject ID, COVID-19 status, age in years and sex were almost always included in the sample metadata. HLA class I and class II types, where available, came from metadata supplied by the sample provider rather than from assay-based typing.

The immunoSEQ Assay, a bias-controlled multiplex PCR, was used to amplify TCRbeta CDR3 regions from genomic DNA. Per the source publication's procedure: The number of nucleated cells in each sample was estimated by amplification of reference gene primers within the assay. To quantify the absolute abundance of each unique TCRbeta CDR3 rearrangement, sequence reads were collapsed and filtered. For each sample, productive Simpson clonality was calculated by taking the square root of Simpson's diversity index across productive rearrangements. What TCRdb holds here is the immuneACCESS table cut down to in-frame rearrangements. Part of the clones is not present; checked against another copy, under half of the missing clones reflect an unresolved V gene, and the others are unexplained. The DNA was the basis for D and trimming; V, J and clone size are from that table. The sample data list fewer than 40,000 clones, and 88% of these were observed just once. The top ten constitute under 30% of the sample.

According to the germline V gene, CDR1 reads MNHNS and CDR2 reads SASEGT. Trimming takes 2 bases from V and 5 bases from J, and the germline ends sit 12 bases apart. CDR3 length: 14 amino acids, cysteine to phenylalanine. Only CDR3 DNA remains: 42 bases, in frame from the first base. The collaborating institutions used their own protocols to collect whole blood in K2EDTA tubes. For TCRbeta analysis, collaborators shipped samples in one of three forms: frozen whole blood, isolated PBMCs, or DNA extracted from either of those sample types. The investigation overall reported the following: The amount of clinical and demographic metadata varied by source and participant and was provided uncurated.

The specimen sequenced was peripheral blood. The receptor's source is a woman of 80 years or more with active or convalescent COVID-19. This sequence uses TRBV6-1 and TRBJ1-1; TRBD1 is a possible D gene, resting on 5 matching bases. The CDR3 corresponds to CASSELRGGTEAFF. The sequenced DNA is TGTGCCAGCAGTGAACTCCGGGGGGGGACTGAAGCTTTCTTT.